The 22 T cell receptor beta chains given below trace back to one sample, sequenced in a study of OX40 agonist ivuxolimab in advanced cancers. Libraries were constructed by the immunoSEQ multiplex PCR assay. Drawn from immuneACCESS, this table holds only the in-frame rearrangements with V and J called that TCRdb kept. Clones are partly lost; checked studies trace under half to an unresolved V gene and leave the rest unexplained. This sample comprises tens of thousands of clones, about 84% of them detected only once. 2.6% of the sample goes to the ten largest clones. This material consisted of CD4+ or CD8+ T cells sorted from blood, taken in a trial of the OX40 agonist ivuxolimab. The receptors were gathered from an adult with an advanced solid tumor such as melanoma, head and neck, liver or kidney cancer.

The chain couples TRBV7-9 to TRBJ1-6; D is perhaps TRBD1 (5 bases). V gave up 4 bases and J gave up 9 bases, with 13 bases separating them. Germline V gives CDR1 SEHNR, CDR2 FQNEAQ (reference sequence). The CDR3 sequence is 14 residues long. CDR3 amino acids: CASSSGTQGSPLHF. The CDR3 region has the DNA TGTGCCAGCAGCTCCGGGACCCAGGGTTCACCCCTCCACTTT.

This clone appeared once. This rearrangement joins TRBV6-1 to TRBJ2-6; TRBD1 matches at 9 bases. V was clipped by 10 bases and J by 1 base; unmatched bases: 5. CDR1 and CDR2 (germline): MNHNS, SASEGT. The CDR3 has 15 amino acids. The CDR3 DNA reads as TGTGCCACGACAGGGGGAGTGTCTGGGGCCAACGTCCTGACTTTC. The encoded protein is CATTGGVSGANVLTF.

The genes are TRBV5-1 and TRBJ2-6; D remains ambiguous. The CDR3 runs to 16 residues. Germline values: CDR1 SGHRS, CDR2 YFSETQ. With 3 bases removed from V and 9 bases from J, the gap between germline ends came to 19 bases. The DNA for the CDR3 is TGCGCCAGCAGCTGGGATTTGTCCGACCCAGGCAACGTCCTGACTTTC. It encodes CASSWDLSDPGNVLTF.

This clone was seen once. This rearrangement joins TRBV14 to TRBJ1-1; D remains ambiguous. Trimming removed 3 bases from V and 5 bases from J, with 10 bases in between. The germline CDR1 and CDR2 sequences are SGHDN and FVKESK. This CDR3 is 13 amino acids long. The CDR3 DNA reads TGTGCCAGCAGCCAGATAGGTGGAACTGAAGCTTTCTTT. Residues: CASSQIGGTEAFF.

The rearrangement joins TRBV4-3 to TRBJ1-5; unclear D gene. Looked up from germline, CDR1 is LGHNA and CDR2 is YSLEER. This CDR3 is built from 13 residues. V was pared by 0 bases and J by 2 bases, with 2 bases between. Here the CDR3 reads CASSQDRNQPQHF. The CDR3, as DNA: TGCGCCAGCAGCCAAGATCGCAATCAGCCCCAGCATTTT.

This chain connects TRBV11-3 to TRBJ1-1; possible D gene TRBD1, 6 bases. This CDR3 region has 14 residues. Germline CDR1 is SGHNT and CDR2 is YENEEA. V dropped 5 bases and J dropped 3 bases, with 13 bases sitting between them. The CDR3 sequence: CASSGAGVDTEAFF. The CDR3 bases are TGTGCCAGCAGCGGCGCAGGGGTGGACACTGAAGCTTTCTTT.

V usage is TRBV6-1 and J usage is TRBJ1-3; D not resolved. The CDR3 contains 14 residues. Germline lookup yields CDR1 MNHNS and CDR2 SASEGT. V was cut by 4 bases and J by 0 bases, with 7 bases left in between. The CDR3 DNA is TGTGCCAGCAGTGGGTGGGTCTCTGGAAACACCATATATTTT. Residues: CASSGWVSGNTIYF.

The genes are TRBV7-2 and TRBJ1-4; 9 nucleotides agree with TRBD1. J lost 5 bases, V lost 1 base, and 2 bases had no gene match. The germline CDR1 and CDR2 sequences are SGHTA and FQGNSA. The CDR3 length is 15 residues. The CDR3 here is CASSLGDRENEKLFF. The DNA for the CDR3 is TGTGCCAGCAGCTTAGGGGACAGGGAGAATGAAAAACTGTTTTTT.

J is TRBJ1-5 and V is TRBV2, with D unresolved. The CDR3 totals 14 residues. CDR1 SNHLY and CDR2 FYNNEI come from the germline V gene. V was pared by 3 bases and J by 9 bases, with 15 bases between. CDR3 region: CASSEVKGMGPQHF. The CDR3 region has the DNA TGTGCCAGCAGTGAGGTTAAAGGGATGGGGCCCCAGCATTTT.

V and J are TRBV27 and TRBJ1-4; 7 nucleotides match TRBD1. In germline, CDR1 is MNHEY, CDR2 SMNVEV (reference sequence). The CDR3 loop spans 14 amino acids. The J segment lost 8 bases and the V segment lost 5 bases, leaving 8 bases of the junction unmatched. The CDR3 DNA reads TGTGCCAGCAGTCCGAACAGGGGTGTGGAAAAACTGTTTTTT. It encodes CASSPNRGVEKLFF.

This clone has only one observation. The gene calls are TRBV15 and TRBJ2-1; 9 bases map to TRBD2. V was clipped by 1 base and J by 7 bases; unmatched bases: 5. The V gene's germline CDR1 is LNHNV and CDR2 YYDKDF (reference sequence). The CDR3 is made up of 15 amino acids. The CDR3 nucleotides read TGTGCCACCAGCAGAGCTAGCGGGGTTTGGAATGAGCAGTTCTTC. Protein: CATSRASGVWNEQFF.

The V gene is TRBV11-2, the J gene TRBJ1-1; D is ambiguous. The CDR3 consists of 14 residues. V lost 6 bases and J lost 3, with 14 bases in between. Germline CDR1 and CDR2: SGHAT and FQNNGV. This CDR3 is CASRRATTDTEAFF. CDR3 bases: TGTGCCAGCAGGCGGGCCACGACGGACACTGAAGCTTTCTTT.

This clone was found a few times. The chain couples TRBV4-3 to TRBJ2-7, with 7 bases identical to TRBD1. This CDR3 contains 14 residues. V trimming: 4 bases; J trimming: 5 bases; junction bases outside the gene matches: 8. Germline CDR1 and CDR2: LGHNA and YSLEER. The CDR3 DNA reads TGCGCCAGCAGCCGAGAAGACAGGGTTGACGAGCAGTACTTC. Residues: CASSREDRVDEQYF.

This chain connects TRBV7-3 to TRBJ2-7; D is unresolved. The CDR3 covers 15 residues. Trimming took 5 bases from V and 1 from J, leaving 15 bases between them. CDR1 SGHTA and CDR2 FQGTGA come from the germline V gene. The CDR3 nucleotides read TGTGCCAGCAGCGCCCGGATAACAGAATCCTACGAGCAGTACTTC. It codes for CASSARITESYEQYF. Using reference TRBV7-3 and TRBJ2-7 for the parts outside the CDR3, the full variable domain is GAGVSQTPSNKVTEKGKYVELRCDPISGHTALYWYRQSLGQGPEFLIYFQGTGAADDSGLPNDRFFAVRPEGSVSTLKIQRTERGDSAVYLCASSARITESYEQYFGPGTRLTVT.

This rearrangement joins TRBV29-1 to TRBJ2-3; 11 bases line up with TRBD2. Per germline, CDR1 SQVTM and CDR2 ANQGSEA. Losses at the gene ends were 0 bases for V and 1 base for J; bases not matched to a gene: 6. CDR3 size: 17 residues. The CDR3 spells CSVEDRYSGGGTDTQYF. The CDR3 DNA follows: TGCAGCGTTGAAGACCGTTATAGCGGGGGGGGCACAGATACGCAGTATTTT.

The rearrangement joins TRBV11-2 to TRBJ2-5; D possibly uses TRBD1 or TRBD2 (6 bases each). The V gene's germline CDR1 is SGHAT and CDR2 FQNNGV. The CDR3 totals 12 residues. V was trimmed by 7 bases and J by 5 bases, leaving 11 bases between them. CDR3 region: CASNEGGETQYF. Here the CDR3 DNA reads TGTGCCAGCAACGAAGGGGGGGAGACCCAGTACTTC.

The CDR3 nucleotides are TGTGCCAGCAGCCCGAGGGGTTCGGGGAACACTGAAGCTTTCTTT. It yields the protein CASSPRGSGNTEAFF. The rearrangement joins TRBV7-9 to TRBJ1-1, with D possibly matching TRBD1 (5 bases). The CDR3 has 15 residues. Germline V gene lookup returns CDR1 SEHNR and CDR2 FQNEAQ (reference sequence). The ends were cut back, 5 bases at V and 1 base at J, with 14 bases in the middle.

This clone has more than one count but fewer than ten. The V gene is TRBV28, the J gene TRBJ1-4, with D possibly matching TRBD1 (5 bases). V lost 7 bases, J lost 11 bases, and 20 bases lay in between. The CDR3 has 14 amino acids. Germline CDR1 is MDHEN and CDR2 is SYDVKM. Here the CDR3 DNA reads TGTGCCAGCAATATCGAGAGGGGATCGGGGAAACTGTTTTTT. It yields the protein CASNIERGSGKLFF.

The chain is built from TRBV10-3 and TRBJ1-2, with TRBD1 matching 10 bases. Per germline, CDR1 ENHRY and CDR2 SYGVKD. This CDR3 has 15 residues. V gave up 4 bases and J gave up 6 bases; unmatched junction bases: 8. DNA for the CDR3: TGTGCCATCAGTGCGGACAGGGGGTTTTGGCATGGCTACACCTTC. It translates to CAISADRGFWHGYTF.

V and J are TRBV7-2 and TRBJ2-7; tentatively, D is TRBD1 (5 bases). This CDR3 spans 14 amino acids. Germline V gene data show CDR1 as SGHTA and CDR2 as FQGNSA. Trimming took 2 bases from V and 3 from J, leaving 11 bases between them. The CDR3 DNA is TGTGCCAGCAGCTTAAGCGACAGACTCTACGAGCAGTACTTC. Encoded protein: CASSLSDRLYEQYF.

V gene TRBV6-5 combines with J gene TRBJ1-2; a possible D gene is TRBD1 (6 bases). Trimming cost V 6 bases and J 2 bases, with 10 bases left between them. Germline V lookup: CDR1 MNHEY, CDR2 SVGAGI. This CDR3 has 13 amino acids. CDR3 in DNA: TGTGCCAGCAGCTCGACAGGCAACTATGGCTACACCTTC. Translated: CASSSTGNYGYTF.

The genes are TRBV5-1 and TRBJ1-2, with 7 bases lining up with TRBD1. Trimming removed 4 bases from V and 1 base from J; junction bases left unmatched: 10. The CDR3 runs 16 residues. Looked up from germline, CDR1 is SGHRS and CDR2 is YFSETQ. This CDR3 is CASSGTTGEGNYGYTF. For the CDR3, the DNA is TGCGCCAGCAGCGGAACTACAGGGGAGGGTAACTATGGCTACACCTTC.